The sequence of this TCR beta chain was determined in a study of response to subunit inactivated influenza vaccine. Points from the study as a whole: Authors suggested each seasonal flu vaccination may recruit only limited numbers of new T cells.

The CDR3 has 15 residues. The trim removed 9 bases at V and 3 bases at J, leaving 10 bases unmatched. From germline, CDR1 is KGHDR and CDR2 SFDVKD. This clonotype was observed a few times. Antigen: not known. TCRdb independently ran MiXCR on the RT-PCR reads; one entry per CDR3 protein. The sample holds about 190,000 distinct CDR3 sequences; roughly an eighth are singletons and the top ten take approximately 30%. The J gene is TRBJ2-5, the V gene TRBV24-1; 9 nucleotides align to TRBD2. The receptor was isolated from a man aged 45-65 years who received an inactivated influenza vaccine. The sample consisted of CD8+ T cells sorted from PBMCs, taken more than 4 days after vaccination. CDR3 region: CATGLGTSSEETQYF. Written as DNA, the CDR3 is TGTGCCACCGGCCTAGGGACTAGCTCTGAAGAGACCCAGTACTTC.